The 14 T cell receptor beta chains below all came from one sample that was sequenced in a study of blood T cell repertoires in COVID-19. The protocol was immunoSEQ multiplex PCR, while the TCRdb copy is restricted to in-frame clones and leaves out a portion. The repertoire holds about 110,000 clones, with around nine tenths as singletons. The specimen sequenced was peripheral blood. The receptors stem from a woman between 45 and 60 years old with acute or convalescent COVID-19.

The DNA for the CDR3 is TGCGCCAGCAGCTCTGGGCTTAGTGGCGGGAGGATGAATGAGCAGTTCTTC. Protein: CASSSGLSGGRMNEQFF. The chain links TRBV5-1 to TRBJ2-1; TRBD2 matches at 8 bases. The V gene end was trimmed by 3 bases and the J gene end by 7 bases; junction bases not matched to a gene: 15. Germline V gene sequence: CDR1 SGHRS, CDR2 YFSETQ. This CDR3 contains 17 residues. The variable domain in full, completed from reference TRBV5-1 and TRBJ2-1, reads KAGVTQTPRYLIKTRGQQVTLSCSPISGHRSVSWYQQTPGQGLQFLFEYFSETQRNKGNFPGRFSGRQFSNSRSEMNVSTLELGDSALYLCASSSGLSGGRMNEQFFGPGTRLTVL.

V and J are TRBV29-1 and TRBJ2-5; the match to TRBD2 covers 11 bases. The CDR3 has 17 residues. Germline V gene sequence: CDR1 SQVTM, CDR2 ANQGSEA. V trimming: 1 base; J trimming: 2 bases; junction bases outside the gene matches: 9. The CDR3 sequence is CSVEVPLGLADQETQYF. DNA for the CDR3: TGCAGCGTTGAAGTTCCGTTGGGACTAGCGGATCAAGAGACCCAGTACTTC.

The CDR3 protein is CASGLAGSYEQYF. As DNA, the CDR3 is TGTGCCAGCGGGCTAGCGGGTTCCTACGAGCAGTACTTC. The rearrangement joins TRBV25-1 to TRBJ2-7; TRBD2 aligns across 8 bases. V lost 8 bases to trimming and J lost 1 base; unmatched junction nucleotides: 4. This CDR3 has 13 residues. Germline V gene lookup returns CDR1 MGHDK and CDR2 SYGVNS.

V and J are TRBV28 and TRBJ1-1; a weak D match, TRBD1 (5 bases). CDR1 and CDR2 (germline): MDHEN, SYDVKM. The CDR3 runs to 14 residues. Trimming left V 6 bases short and J 10 bases short, with 21 bases between. The CDR3 sequence is CASSLTGPPWGAFF. CDR3 DNA sequence: TGTGCCAGCAGCCTCACAGGACCCCCCTGGGGAGCTTTCTTT. Looking up the rest from reference TRBV28 and TRBJ1-1 gives the full variable domain: DVKVTQSSRYLVKRTGEKVFLECVQDMDHENMFWYRQDPGLGLRLIYFSYDVKMKEKGDIPEGYSVSREKKERFSLILESASTNQTSMYLCASSLTGPPWGAFFGQGTRLTVV.

This clone came up a few times. The chain couples TRBV6-5 to TRBJ2-1; 10 nucleotides agree with TRBD2. Trimming at V came to 6 bases and at J to 15 bases, leaving 11 bases not matched to a gene. The CDR3 sequence is 13 residues long. CDR1 is MNHEY, CDR2 SVGAGI, per germline. The CDR3 is CASSRGPSGSRFF. The DNA of the CDR3 is TGTGCCAGCAGCCGGGGCCCTAGCGGGAGCCGGTTCTTC.

The V and J genes are TRBV15 and TRBJ2-7; D remains unclear. Germline-derived CDR1 and CDR2 are LNHNV and YYDKDF (reference sequence). V lost 0 bases to trimming and J lost 2 bases, with 11 bases between them. The CDR3 loop spans 15 amino acids. The CDR3 loop reads CATSRDRDTAYEQYF. CDR3 DNA: TGTGCCACCAGCAGAGATCGAGACACAGCCTACGAGCAGTACTTC.

This clone was seen a single time. J is TRBJ1-1 and V is TRBV5-1; TRBD1 matches at 7 bases. V lost 5 bases, J lost 6 bases, and 16 bases stayed unmatched. This CDR3 is 16 amino acids long. CDR1 SGHRS and CDR2 YFSETQ come from the germline V gene. CDR3 DNA sequence: TGCGCCAGCAGACAAGGGACAGCGGCTTCGAGGGCTGAAGCTTTCTTT. This sequence encodes CASRQGTAASRAEAFF.

This chain joins TRBV6-6 and TRBJ2-3; 11 bases line up with TRBD2. The V gene end was trimmed by 6 bases and the J gene end by 3 bases; junction bases not matched to a gene: 5. Looked up from germline, CDR1 is MNHNY and CDR2 is SVGAGI (reference sequence). The CDR3 runs 15 residues. CDR3 in amino acids: CASRRLAGPTDTQYF. In nucleotides, the CDR3 is TGTGCCAGCAGGCGACTAGCGGGGCCAACAGATACGCAGTATTTT.

The V gene is TRBV2, the J gene TRBJ1-6, with D hard to call. V was trimmed by 5 bases and J by 7 bases, leaving 9 bases between them. The CDR3 extends over 13 amino acids. CDR1 is SNHLY and CDR2 is FYNNEI in the germline V gene. CDR3 in DNA: TGTGCCAGCAGTCCGCGGGAAAATTCACCCCTCCACTTT. This sequence encodes CASSPRENSPLHF.

This rearrangement joins TRBV3-1 (or the pseudogene TRBV3-2) to TRBJ1-5; D possibly corresponds to TRBD1 (5 bases). The germline gives CDR1 LGHDT, CDR2 YNNKEL (reference sequence). The CDR3 covers 14 residues. V gave up 4 bases and J gave up 1 base, with 8 bases separating them. CDR3 DNA sequence: TGTGCCAGCAGCCGAGGACACAGCAATCAGCCCCAGCATTTT. Translating gives CASSRGHSNQPQHF.

The chain links TRBV12-3 or TRBV12-4 to TRBJ2-2; perhaps TRBD1 as D (5 bases). There are 13 residues in the CDR3. V lost 2 bases to trimming and J lost 6 bases, with 7 bases between them. The CDR3 protein is CASSLPGSGELFF. CDR3 sequence (DNA): TGTGCCAGCAGTTTACCAGGGTCCGGGGAGCTGTTTTTT.

V and J are TRBV6-5 and TRBJ2-7, with D maybe TRBD2 (6 bases). This CDR3 is built from 14 residues. V was clipped by 5 bases and J by 3 bases, with 14 bases between them. CDR1 is MNHEY, CDR2 SVGAGI, per germline. Here the CDR3 reads CASSTGSPLYEQYF. CDR3 nucleotide sequence: TGTGCCAGCAGTACCGGGAGTCCTCTCTACGAGCAGTACTTC.

The chain carries TRBV5-1 and TRBJ2-7, with 7 bases aligning to TRBD2. Germline loops: CDR1 SGHRS, CDR2 YFSETQ. Trimming at V came to 0 bases and at J to 5 bases, leaving 5 bases not matched to a gene. The CDR3 length is 14 residues. CDR3 nucleotide sequence: TGCGCCAGCAGCTTGGTGGCGGGAGCTGACGAGCAGTACTTC. Protein sequence: CASSLVAGADEQYF. Full variable domain (missing parts from reference TRBV5-1 and TRBJ2-7): KAGVTQTPRYLIKTRGQQVTLSCSPISGHRSVSWYQQTPGQGLQFLFEYFSETQRNKGNFPGRFSGRQFSNSRSEMNVSTLELGDSALYLCASSLVAGADEQYFGPGTRLTVT.

This clone appeared a single time. The chain links TRBV11-2 to TRBJ2-2; 10 bases fit TRBD1. The CDR3 is 15 amino acids. Germline V CDR1 and CDR2: SGHAT, FQNNGV. V gave up 8 bases and J gave up 9 bases; unmatched junction bases: 12. CDR3 sequence reads: CASCMGQGLRRELFF. As DNA, the CDR3 is TGTGCCAGCTGCATGGGACAGGGGCTGCGCAGGGAGCTGTTTTTT.